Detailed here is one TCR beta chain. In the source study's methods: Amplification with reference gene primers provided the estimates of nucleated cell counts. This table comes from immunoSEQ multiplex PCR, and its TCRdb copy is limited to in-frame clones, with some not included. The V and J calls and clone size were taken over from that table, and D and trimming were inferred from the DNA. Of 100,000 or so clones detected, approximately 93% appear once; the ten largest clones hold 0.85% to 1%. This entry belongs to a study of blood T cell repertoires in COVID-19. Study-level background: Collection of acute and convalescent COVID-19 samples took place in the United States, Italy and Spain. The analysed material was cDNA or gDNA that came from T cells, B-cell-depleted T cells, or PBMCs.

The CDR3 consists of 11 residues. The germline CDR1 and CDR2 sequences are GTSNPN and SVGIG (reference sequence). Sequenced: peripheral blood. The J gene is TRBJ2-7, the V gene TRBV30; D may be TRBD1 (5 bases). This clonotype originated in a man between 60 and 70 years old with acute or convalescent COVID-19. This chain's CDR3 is CAWSVGAGLNV. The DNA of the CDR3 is TGTGCCTGGAGTGTTGGGGCAGGGCTAAACGTC.